The 15 T cell receptor beta chains given below trace back to one sample, sequenced in a study of cytomegalovirus exposure and HLA in healthy donors. The PCR used 60 Vbeta and 13 Jbeta primers. TCRdb keeps only in-frame clones here, not all; method: immunoSEQ multiplex PCR. The sample lists more than 150,000 clones, around 81% occurring once. Sequenced input: PBMCs. Receptors originate from a woman under 40 in good health and CMV-seronegative.

Remarks on this clone: This sample includes further DNA sequences coding for the same CDR3. The chain has TRBV10-1 and TRBJ1-2, with 9 nucleotides matching TRBD1. Germline V gene lookup returns CDR1 WNHNN and CDR2 SYGVQD (reference sequence). The J segment lost 5 bases and the V segment lost 8 bases, leaving 18 bases of the junction unmatched. The CDR3 length is 17 residues. The CDR3 region is CASLSALGQGIKYGYTF. DNA for the CDR3: TGCGCCAGCCTCAGTGCGCTAGGACAGGGGATAAAGTATGGCTACACCTTC.

The chain has TRBV15 and TRBJ2-2; no clear D. The germline gives CDR1 LNHNV, CDR2 YYDKDF (reference sequence). The CDR3 is 18 amino acids. Trimming pared 1 base from V and 4 bases from J, leaving 19 bases between. The CDR3 coding sequence is TGTGCCACCAGCAGAGCCGGCCGGGTATATCGCGGCACCGGGGAGCTGTTTTTT. It encodes CATSRAGRVYRGTGELFF.

This chain uses TRBV10-3 with TRBJ2-7; maybe TRBD1 (5 bases). The germline V gene encodes CDR1 ENHRY and CDR2 SYGVKD. The V end was cut by 5 bases, the J end by 3 bases, with 11 bases between. The CDR3 extends over 13 amino acids. The CDR3 region is CAISRRQNYEQYF. The CDR3 DNA follows: TGTGCCATCAGTCGCCGACAGAACTACGAGCAGTACTTC.

This clone was counted a few times. The chain joins TRBV28 to TRBJ2-1, with 7 positions matching TRBD1. V shed 2 bases and J 0 bases; nucleotides not matched to a gene: 4. CDR1 MDHEN and CDR2 SYDVKM come from the germline V gene. The CDR3 has 16 residues. The CDR3 region has the DNA TGTGCCAGCAGTTTAACGTGGGACAGCTCCTACAATGAGCAGTTCTTC. It is translated as CASSLTWDSSYNEQFF.

This chain uses TRBV19 with TRBJ2-4; D might be TRBD1 (6 bases). Germline V gives CDR1 LNHDA, CDR2 SQIVND (reference sequence). Trimming shortened V by 4 bases and J by 8 bases, and 15 bases separated the two germline ends. The CDR3 length is 14 residues. The CDR3 DNA reads as TGTGCCAGTAGTAAAGGGACACAACGGGACATTCAGTACTTC. Translation gives CASSKGTQRDIQYF.

V gene TRBV5-1 combines with J gene TRBJ1-5; the match to TRBD1 covers 7 bases. This CDR3 region has 14 residues. Germline V gives CDR1 SGHRS, CDR2 YFSETQ. The V gene end was trimmed by 4 bases and the J gene end by 4 bases; junction bases not matched to a gene: 5. The CDR3 is CASSTGTENQPQHF. The CDR3 coding sequence is TGCGCCAGCAGCACCGGGACAGAGAATCAGCCCCAGCATTTT.

The rearrangement links TRBV7-9 to TRBJ2-1; TRBD1 matches at 11 bases. Germline V lookup: CDR1 SEHNR, CDR2 FQNEAQ (reference sequence). With 7 bases clipped from V and 5 bases from J, the junction kept 7 bases outside the gene matches. The length of the CDR3 is 15 residues. DNA of the CDR3: TGTGCCAGCATACACCGGGACAGGGGGAACAATGAGCAGTTCTTC. This sequence encodes CASIHRDRGNNEQFF.

This clone has more than one count but fewer than ten. The rearrangement joins TRBV4-1 to TRBJ1-6, with TRBD1 identical over 7 bases. Trimming took 1 base from V and 11 from J; bases not matched to a gene: 8. The CDR3 is made up of 15 amino acids. Germline V gene data show CDR1 as MGHRA and CDR2 as YSYEKL. In nucleotides, the CDR3 is TGCGCCAGCAGCCAAGGACAGGGCCCAGTGGCACCCCTCCACTTT. Protein product: CASSQGQGPVAPLHF.

The V and J genes are TRBV6-5 and TRBJ1-3, with D perhaps matching TRBD1 (6 bases). V dropped 0 bases and J dropped 2 bases, with 11 bases sitting between them. CDR1 MNHEY and CDR2 SVGAGI come from the germline V gene. This CDR3 spans 16 amino acids. This CDR3 reads CASSYSIGGPGNTIYF. In DNA form, the CDR3 reads TGTGCCAGCAGTTACTCGATCGGGGGGCCTGGAAACACCATATATTTT.

The V gene is TRBV7-9, the J gene TRBJ1-2; D is possibly TRBD1 (6 bases). CDR1 and CDR2 from the germline V gene are SEHNR and FQNEAQ (reference sequence). V was trimmed by 6 bases and J by 1 base, leaving 9 bases between them. The CDR3 extends over 13 amino acids. CDR3 nucleotides: TGTGCCAGCAGTCGGGACAATAACTATGGCTACACCTTC. It translates to CASSRDNNYGYTF.

The V gene is TRBV28, the J gene TRBJ2-2; no reliable D call. Germline CDR1 is MDHEN and CDR2 is SYDVKM. Trimming shortened V by 11 bases and J by 0 bases, and 16 bases separated the two germline ends. This CDR3 is 15 amino acids long. CDR3 sequence reads: CAGTGAYPNTGELFF. The CDR3 DNA sequence: TGTGCCGGCACCGGAGCCTACCCGAACACCGGGGAGCTGTTTTTT.

The chain uses TRBV6-4 and TRBJ1-2, with 12 nucleotides matching TRBD1. CDR3 length: 17 amino acids. Per germline, CDR1 MRHNA and CDR2 SNTAGT. J was trimmed by 4 bases and V by 7 bases; bases with no gene match: 13. CDR3 nucleotide sequence: TGTGCCAGCACTCAAGGGGGACAGGGGGCAATGGCCTATGGCTACACCTTC. As protein: CASTQGGQGAMAYGYTF.

V usage is TRBV4-3 and J usage is TRBJ1-6; D might be TRBD1 (5 bases). The CDR3 is 16 residues long. With 0 bases removed from V and 10 bases from J, the gap between germline ends came to 16 bases. Germline V gene sequence: CDR1 LGHNA, CDR2 YSLEER. CDR3 coding DNA: TGCGCCAGCAGCCAAGATTTTGGGGGGGGAGGCTCACCCCTCCACTTT. Translated: CASSQDFGGGGSPLHF.

The V gene is TRBV29-1, the J gene TRBJ2-1, with TRBD2 matching over 9 bases. The germline V gene encodes CDR1 SQVTM and CDR2 ANQGSEA. This CDR3 has 16 residues. Trimming cost V 6 bases and J 0 bases; bases outside gene matches: 9. The CDR3 reads CSVVGEAGGSYNEQFF. The CDR3 DNA reads as TGCAGCGTCGTGGGGGAAGCGGGAGGCTCCTACAATGAGCAGTTCTTC.

The J gene is TRBJ2-7, the V gene TRBV30; D is perhaps TRBD1 (6 bases). Germline V gene lookup returns CDR1 GTSNPN and CDR2 SVGIG (reference sequence). The length of the CDR3 is 14 residues. V dropped 4 bases and J dropped 3 bases, with 16 bases sitting between them. The CDR3 protein is CAWKPGTLNYEQYF. CDR3 sequence (DNA): TGTGCCTGGAAACCCGGGACACTAAACTACGAGCAGTACTTC.